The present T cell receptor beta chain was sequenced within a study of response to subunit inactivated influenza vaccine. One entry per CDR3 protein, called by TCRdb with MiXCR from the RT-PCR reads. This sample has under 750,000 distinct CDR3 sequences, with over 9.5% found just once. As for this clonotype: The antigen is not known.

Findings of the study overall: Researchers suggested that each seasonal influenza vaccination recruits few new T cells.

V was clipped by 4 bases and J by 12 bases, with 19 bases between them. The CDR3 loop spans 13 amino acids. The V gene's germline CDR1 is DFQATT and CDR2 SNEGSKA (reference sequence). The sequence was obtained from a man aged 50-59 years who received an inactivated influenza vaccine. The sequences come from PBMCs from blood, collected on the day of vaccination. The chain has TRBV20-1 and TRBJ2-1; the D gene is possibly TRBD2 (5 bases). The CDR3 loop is CSATRTPTWGQFF. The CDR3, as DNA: TGCAGTGCTACCCGGACTCCAACTTGGGGGCAGTTCTTC.